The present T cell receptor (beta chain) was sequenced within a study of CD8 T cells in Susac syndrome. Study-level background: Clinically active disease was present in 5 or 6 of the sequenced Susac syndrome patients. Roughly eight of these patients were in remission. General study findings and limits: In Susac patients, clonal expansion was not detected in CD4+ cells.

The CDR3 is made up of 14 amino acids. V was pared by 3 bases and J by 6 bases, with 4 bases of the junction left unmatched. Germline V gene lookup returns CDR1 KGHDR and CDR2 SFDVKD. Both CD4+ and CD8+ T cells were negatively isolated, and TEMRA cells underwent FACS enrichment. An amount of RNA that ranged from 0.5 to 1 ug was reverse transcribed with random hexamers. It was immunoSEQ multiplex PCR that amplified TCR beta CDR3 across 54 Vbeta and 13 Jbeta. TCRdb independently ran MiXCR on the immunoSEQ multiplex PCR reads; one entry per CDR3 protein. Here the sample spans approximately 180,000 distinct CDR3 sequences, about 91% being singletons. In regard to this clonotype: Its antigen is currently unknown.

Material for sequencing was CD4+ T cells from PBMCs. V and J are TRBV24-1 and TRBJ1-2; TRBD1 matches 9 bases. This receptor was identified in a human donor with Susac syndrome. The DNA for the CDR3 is TGTGCCACCAGTGATATCACAGGGGGCGATGGCTACACCTTC. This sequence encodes CATSDITGGDGYTF.